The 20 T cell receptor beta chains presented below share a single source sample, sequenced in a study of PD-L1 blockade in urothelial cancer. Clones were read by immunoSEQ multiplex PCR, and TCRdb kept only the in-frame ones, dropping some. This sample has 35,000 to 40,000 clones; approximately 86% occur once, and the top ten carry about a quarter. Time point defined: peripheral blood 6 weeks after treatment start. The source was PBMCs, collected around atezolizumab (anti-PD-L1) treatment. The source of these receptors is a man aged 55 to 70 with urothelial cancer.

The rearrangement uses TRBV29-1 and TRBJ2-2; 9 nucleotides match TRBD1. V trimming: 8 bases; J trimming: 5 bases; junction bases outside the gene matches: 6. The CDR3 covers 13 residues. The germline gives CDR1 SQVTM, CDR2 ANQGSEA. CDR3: CSPRQGGTGELFF. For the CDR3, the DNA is TGCAGCCCCCGACAGGGGGGTACCGGGGAGCTGTTTTTT.

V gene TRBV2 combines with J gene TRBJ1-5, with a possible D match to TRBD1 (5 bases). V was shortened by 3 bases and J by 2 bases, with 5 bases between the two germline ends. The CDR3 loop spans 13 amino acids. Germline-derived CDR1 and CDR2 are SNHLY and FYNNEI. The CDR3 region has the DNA TGTGCCAGCAGTGACAGGGGCAATCAGCCCCAGCATTTT. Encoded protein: CASSDRGNQPQHF.

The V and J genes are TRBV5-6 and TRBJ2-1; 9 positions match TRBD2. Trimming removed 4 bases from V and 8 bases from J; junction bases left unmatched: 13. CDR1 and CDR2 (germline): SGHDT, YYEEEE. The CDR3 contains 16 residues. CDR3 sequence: CASSLGSAGGHHEQFF. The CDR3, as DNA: TGTGCCAGCAGCCTAGGTTCGGCGGGGGGGCATCATGAGCAGTTCTTC.

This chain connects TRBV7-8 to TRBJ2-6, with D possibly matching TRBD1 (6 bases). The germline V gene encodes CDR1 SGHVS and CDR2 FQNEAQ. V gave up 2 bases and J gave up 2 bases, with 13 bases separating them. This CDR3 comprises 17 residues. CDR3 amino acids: CASSLKDRMAGANVLTF. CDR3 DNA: TGTGCCAGCAGCTTAAAGGACAGAATGGCTGGGGCCAACGTCCTGACTTTC.

CDR3 in amino acids: CASSSGLAGVTDTQYF. CDR3 nucleotide sequence: TGTGCCAGCAGCTCCGGACTAGCGGGAGTCACAGATACGCAGTATTTT. The chain links TRBV11-3 to TRBJ2-3; TRBD2 aligns across 13 bases. The germline V gene encodes CDR1 SGHNT and CDR2 YENEEA. This CDR3 has 16 amino acids. With 4 bases clipped from V and 2 bases from J, the junction kept 3 bases outside the gene matches.

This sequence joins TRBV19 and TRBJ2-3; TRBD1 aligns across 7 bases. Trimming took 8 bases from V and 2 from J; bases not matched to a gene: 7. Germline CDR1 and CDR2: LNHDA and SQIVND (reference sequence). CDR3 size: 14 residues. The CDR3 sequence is CASRGDSFTDTQYF. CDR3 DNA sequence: TGTGCCAGTCGAGGGGACAGTTTCACAGATACGCAGTATTTT.

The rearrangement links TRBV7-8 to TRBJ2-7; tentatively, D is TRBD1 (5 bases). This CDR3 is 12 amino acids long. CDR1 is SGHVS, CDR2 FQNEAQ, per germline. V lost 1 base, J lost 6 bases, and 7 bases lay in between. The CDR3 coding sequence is TGTGCCAGCAGCTTAGTAGGGGTCGAGCAGTACTTC. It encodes CASSLVGVEQYF.

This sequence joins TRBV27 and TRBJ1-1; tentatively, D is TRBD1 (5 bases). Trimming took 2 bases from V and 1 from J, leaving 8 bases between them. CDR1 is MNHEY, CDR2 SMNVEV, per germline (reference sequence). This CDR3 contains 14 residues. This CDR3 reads CASSLIQGNTEAFF. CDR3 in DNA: TGTGCCAGCAGTTTAATCCAGGGGAACACTGAAGCTTTCTTT.

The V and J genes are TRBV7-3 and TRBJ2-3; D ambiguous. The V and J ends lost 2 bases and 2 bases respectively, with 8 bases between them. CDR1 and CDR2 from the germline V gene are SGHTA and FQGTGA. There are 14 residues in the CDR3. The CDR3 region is CASSLRGDTDTQYF. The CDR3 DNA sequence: TGTGCCAGCAGCTTACGCGGCGACACAGATACGCAGTATTTT.

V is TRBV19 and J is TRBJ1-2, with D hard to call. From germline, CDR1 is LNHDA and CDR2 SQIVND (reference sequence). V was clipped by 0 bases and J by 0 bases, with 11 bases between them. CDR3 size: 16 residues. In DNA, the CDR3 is TGTGCCAGTAGTATAGATCGAGGCAGTACTAACTATGGCTACACCTTC. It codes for CASSIDRGSTNYGYTF.

DNA of the CDR3: TGTGCCAGCAGTGTAGGGCAGGGAACGAACACTGAAGCTTTCTTT. Its translation: CASSVGQGTNTEAFF. The chain employs TRBV2 and TRBJ1-1; a weak D match, TRBD1 (5 bases). The CDR3 has 15 amino acids. V dropped 4 bases and J dropped 1 base, with 13 bases sitting between them. Germline loops: CDR1 SNHLY, CDR2 FYNNEI.

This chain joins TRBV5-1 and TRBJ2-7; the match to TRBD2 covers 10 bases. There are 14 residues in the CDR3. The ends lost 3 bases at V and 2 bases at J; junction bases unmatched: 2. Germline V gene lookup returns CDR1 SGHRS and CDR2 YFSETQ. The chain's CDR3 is CASSSLAGAYEQYF. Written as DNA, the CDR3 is TGCGCCAGCAGCTCCCTAGCGGGGGCCTACGAGCAGTACTTC.

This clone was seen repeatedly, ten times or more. CDR3 protein: CAISATGTNYGYTF. CDR3 DNA sequence: TGTGCCATCAGTGCGACAGGGACTAACTATGGCTACACCTTC. V and J are TRBV10-3 and TRBJ1-2; 7 bases map to TRBD1. Per the germline V gene, CDR1 is ENHRY and CDR2 is SYGVKD. With V trimmed by 4 bases and J by 0 bases, 2 bases remained unmatched. There are 14 residues in the CDR3.

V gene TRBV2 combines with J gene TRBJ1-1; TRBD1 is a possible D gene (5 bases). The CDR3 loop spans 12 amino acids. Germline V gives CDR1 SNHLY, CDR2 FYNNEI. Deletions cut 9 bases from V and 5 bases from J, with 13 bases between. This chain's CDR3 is CASRTGGTEAFF. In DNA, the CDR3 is TGTGCCAGTAGGACGGGGGGGACTGAAGCTTTCTTT.

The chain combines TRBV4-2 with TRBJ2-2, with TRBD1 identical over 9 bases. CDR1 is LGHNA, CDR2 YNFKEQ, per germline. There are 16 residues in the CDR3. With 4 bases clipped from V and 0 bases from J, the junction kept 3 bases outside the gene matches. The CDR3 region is CASSRGTGTNTGELFF. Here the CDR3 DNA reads TGTGCCAGCAGCCGAGGGACAGGGACGAACACCGGGGAGCTGTTTTTT.

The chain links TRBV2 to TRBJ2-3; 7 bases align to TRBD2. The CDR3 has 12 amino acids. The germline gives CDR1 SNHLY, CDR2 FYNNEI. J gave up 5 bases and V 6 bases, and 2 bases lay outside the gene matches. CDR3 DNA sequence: TGTGCCAGCAGCCGGGGGGAAGATACGCAGTATTTT. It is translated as CASSRGEDTQYF.

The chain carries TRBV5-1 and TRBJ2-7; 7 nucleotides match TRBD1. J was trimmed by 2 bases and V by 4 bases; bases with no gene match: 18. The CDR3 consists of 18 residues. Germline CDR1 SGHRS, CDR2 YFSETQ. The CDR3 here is CASSLRDSNSPRTYEQYF. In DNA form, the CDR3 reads TGCGCCAGCAGCCTCCGGGACAGCAATTCTCCCCGAACCTACGAGCAGTACTTC. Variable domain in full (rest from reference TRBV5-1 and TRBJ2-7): KAGVTQTPRYLIKTRGQQVTLSCSPISGHRSVSWYQQTPGQGLQFLFEYFSETQRNKGNFPGRFSGRQFSNSRSEMNVSTLELGDSALYLCASSLRDSNSPRTYEQYFGPGTRLTVT.

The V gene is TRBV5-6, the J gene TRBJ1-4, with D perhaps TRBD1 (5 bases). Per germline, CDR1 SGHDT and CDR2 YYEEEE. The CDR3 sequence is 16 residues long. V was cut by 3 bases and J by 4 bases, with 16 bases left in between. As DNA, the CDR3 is TGTGCCAGCAGCTCCAGGATACAGGTCCATAATGAAAAACTGTTTTTT. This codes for CASSSRIQVHNEKLFF.

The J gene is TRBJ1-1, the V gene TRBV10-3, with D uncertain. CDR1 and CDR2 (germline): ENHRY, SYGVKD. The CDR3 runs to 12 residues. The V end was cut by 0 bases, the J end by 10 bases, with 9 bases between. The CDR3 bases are TGTGCCATCAGTGAGTCGGCAGGTTTAGCTTTCTTT. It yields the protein CAISESAGLAFF.

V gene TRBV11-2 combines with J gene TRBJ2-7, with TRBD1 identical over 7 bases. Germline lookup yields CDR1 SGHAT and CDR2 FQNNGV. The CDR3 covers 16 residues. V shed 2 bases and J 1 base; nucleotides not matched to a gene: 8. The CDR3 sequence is CASSLNPSRGSYEQYF. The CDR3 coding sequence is TGTGCCAGCAGCTTAAACCCCAGCAGGGGGTCCTACGAGCAGTACTTC.